The 13 T cell receptor beta chains listed next were all sequenced from one sample in a study of control samples from healthy donors and cancer patients. Assay: immunoSEQ multiplex PCR; the TCRdb copy retains only in-frame clones and omits some. Recorded for this sample: about 190,000 clones. The sequenced sample consisted of blood. Every receptor here comes from a woman aged 30 to 39 in good health.

V usage is TRBV2 and J usage is TRBJ2-5; a possible D gene is TRBD2 (6 bases). This CDR3 is 13 amino acids long. V lost 11 bases, J lost 2 bases, and 15 bases lay in between. Per germline, CDR1 SNHLY and CDR2 FYNNEI. CDR3 in DNA: TGTGCCCGAATGGGCGGGGAGCAAGAGACCCAGTACTTC. It encodes CARMGGEQETQYF.

The chain links TRBV10-3 to TRBJ1-2; 7 bases align to TRBD1. The CDR3 extends over 17 amino acids. In germline, CDR1 is ENHRY, CDR2 SYGVKD. The V and J ends lost 4 bases and 7 bases, in that order; junction bases with no gene match: 18. The CDR3 bases are TGTGCCATCAGTGGCGGACAGGAGCACCTTTCGATGGCTGGCTACACCTTC. Residues: CAISGGQEHLSMAGYTF.

V gene TRBV19 combines with J gene TRBJ2-7; 9 bases map to TRBD2. This CDR3 spans 14 amino acids. The germline CDR1 and CDR2 sequences are LNHDA and SQIVND (reference sequence). With 1 base clipped from V and 3 bases from J, the junction kept 1 base outside the gene matches. CDR3 coding DNA: TGTGCCAGTAGTATAGGCGGGGGGGACTACGAGCAGTACTTC. Its protein product is CASSIGGGDYEQYF.

The V call is TRBV11-2, the J call TRBJ2-3; no clear D. The CDR3 loop spans 14 amino acids. Germline V CDR1 and CDR2: SGHAT, FQNNGV. The germline V and J ends were trimmed by 4 bases and 3 bases, with 11 bases remaining between them. CDR3 sequence (DNA): TGTGCCAGCAGCTATTCCGGCGGTACAGATACGCAGTATTTT. Its translation: CASSYSGGTDTQYF.

This chain uses TRBV19 with TRBJ2-1; 11 bases are a match to TRBD2. The V gene end was trimmed by 4 bases and the J gene end by 10 bases; junction bases not matched to a gene: 21. In germline, CDR1 is LNHDA, CDR2 SQIVND (reference sequence). The CDR3 is made up of 19 amino acids. The chain's CDR3 is CASSKGLAALSSILWEQFF. DNA of the CDR3: TGTGCCAGTAGTAAGGGACTAGCGGCCCTATCGTCCATCTTGTGGGAGCAGTTCTTC.

Here the CDR3 reads CASSKTYRGGTGELFF. In nucleotides, the CDR3 is TGCGCCAGCAGCAAAACCTACAGGGGCGGGACCGGGGAGCTGTTTTTT. V is TRBV5-1 and J is TRBJ2-2, with 7 bases lining up with TRBD1. The CDR3 length is 16 residues. The germline V gene encodes CDR1 SGHRS and CDR2 YFSETQ. After removal of 4 bases from V and 5 bases from J, the junction contained 11 bases not matched to a gene.

The chain joins TRBV27 to TRBJ1-4; 7 bases are shared with TRBD1. CDR3 length equals 15 residues. V gave up 4 bases and J gave up 6 bases; unmatched junction bases: 8. Germline V gives CDR1 MNHEY, CDR2 SMNVEV (reference sequence). CDR3: CASSSRQGSYEKLFF. Here the CDR3 DNA reads TGTGCCAGCAGTTCCCGACAGGGATCGTATGAAAAACTGTTTTTT.

DNA of the CDR3: TGCGCCAGCAGCCTCCTCGGCAGGGGGCAAGCCGGGGAGCTGTTTTTT. This sequence encodes CASSLLGRGQAGELFF. The chain employs TRBV5-1 and TRBJ2-2; 8 nucleotides line up with TRBD1. Trimming took 4 bases from V and 6 from J; bases not matched to a gene: 11. Looked up from germline, CDR1 is SGHRS and CDR2 is YFSETQ. The CDR3 runs to 16 residues.

V is TRBV4-1 and J is TRBJ1-2; TRBD1 is a possible D gene (6 bases). Germline V CDR1 and CDR2: MGHRA, YSYEKL. Deletions cut 4 bases from V and 5 bases from J, with 14 bases between. The CDR3 is 14 residues long. CDR3 sequence reads: CASSRPGQGYGYTF. For the CDR3, the DNA is TGCGCCAGCAGCCGCCCCGGGCAGGGGTATGGCTACACCTTC.

The rearrangement joins TRBV7-9 to TRBJ2-2; D is unresolved. This CDR3 contains 13 residues. Trimming took 0 bases from V and 8 from J, leaving 7 bases between them. CDR1 and CDR2 from the germline V gene are SEHNR and FQNEAQ (reference sequence). In nucleotides, the CDR3 is TGTGCCAGCAGCTTAGCCCGGTTAGGGGAGCTGTTTTTT. Translated, it gives CASSLARLGELFF.

The V and J genes are TRBV28 and TRBJ2-2; TRBD2 might be the D (7 bases). V lost 3 bases to trimming and J lost 4 bases, with 9 bases between them. The CDR3 is 14 residues long. Germline values: CDR1 MDHEN, CDR2 SYDVKM. CDR3 nucleotide sequence: TGTGCCAGCAGTTTGGGGGGGGCCACCGGGGAGCTGTTTTTT. Encoded protein: CASSLGGATGELFF.

J is TRBJ2-2 and V is TRBV5-1; D tentatively fits TRBD1 or TRBD2 (5 bases each). Trimming stripped 0 bases from V and 4 bases from J, with 19 bases between. CDR1 and CDR2 (germline): SGHRS, YFSETQ. CDR3 size: 18 residues. CDR3 residues: CASSLVQLGDSATGELFF. The CDR3 DNA sequence: TGCGCCAGCAGCTTGGTGCAGTTGGGGGATTCGGCCACCGGGGAGCTGTTTTTT.

The CDR3 bases are TGTGCCAGTAGTATAGGTGGGGCAGGGGGAGAGACCCAGTACTTC. Residues: CASSIGGAGGETQYF. V and J are TRBV19 and TRBJ2-5; 7 bases fit TRBD1. V shed 1 base, J shed 4 bases, and the junction held 6 bases outside the gene matches. Germline CDR1 is LNHDA and CDR2 is SQIVND (reference sequence). The CDR3 runs to 15 residues.